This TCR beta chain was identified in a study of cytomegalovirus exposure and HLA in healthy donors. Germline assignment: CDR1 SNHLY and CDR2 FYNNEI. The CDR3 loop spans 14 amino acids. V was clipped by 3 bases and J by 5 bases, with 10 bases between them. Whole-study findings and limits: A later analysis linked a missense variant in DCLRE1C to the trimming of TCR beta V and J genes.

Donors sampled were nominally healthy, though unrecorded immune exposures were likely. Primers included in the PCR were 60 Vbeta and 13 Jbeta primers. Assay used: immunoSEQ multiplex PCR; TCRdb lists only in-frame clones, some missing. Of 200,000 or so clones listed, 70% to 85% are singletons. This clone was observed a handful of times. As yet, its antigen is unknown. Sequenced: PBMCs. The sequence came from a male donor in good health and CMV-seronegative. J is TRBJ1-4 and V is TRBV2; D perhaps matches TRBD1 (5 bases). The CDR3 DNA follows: TGTGCCAGCAGTGATGTAGGGGTCAATGAAAAACTGTTTTTT. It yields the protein CASSDVGVNEKLFF.